This T cell receptor (beta chain) is from a study of blood T cell repertoires in COVID-19. In the study overall: Samples of COVID-19 (acute and convalescent) were obtained from the United States, Italy and Spain.

V was cut by 4 bases and J by 4 bases, with 17 bases left in between. The CDR3 contains 16 residues. The germline V gene encodes CDR1 SGHTA and CDR2 FQGNSA. Clones were sequenced by immunoSEQ multiplex PCR, and TCRdb holds only the in-frame ones, with some missing. The sample lists some 120,000 clones; about 90% were seen once. The V gene is TRBV7-2, the J gene TRBJ1-3; maybe TRBD1 (5 bases). This TCR came from a woman in her 50s who had recovered from COVID-19. The specimen sequenced was peripheral blood. In nucleotides, the CDR3 is TGTGCCAGCAGCTCCCTCCCCCCCAGGGCCGGAAACACCATATATTTT. This codes for CASSSLPPRAGNTIYF.